Each of the 21 T cell receptor beta chains below was sequenced from the same sample in a study of T cells expressing NK-cell markers. With the 5' RACE reads reprocessed, TCRdb shows one record per CDR3 protein and no DNA. This listing includes about 260,000 distinct CDR3 sequences. Input material: blood T cells: a sorted CD56 or NKG2C T cell subset, CD4+ or CD8+ T cells, or bulk PBMC T cells (not recorded which). These receptors all stem from a woman between 18 and 69 years old in good health.

The CDR3 loop reads CSARSRTGRANEQFF. The genes are TRBV20-1 and TRBJ2-1; the D gene TCRdb calls, TRBD1, cannot be checked with no DNA. The CDR3 contains 15 residues. In germline, CDR1 is DFQATT, CDR2 SNEGSKA (reference sequence).

The chain joins TRBV5-1 to TRBJ2-1; TCRdb picks TRBD1, but there is no DNA to check that call. Germline V lookup: CDR1 SGHRS, CDR2 YFSETQ. The CDR3 sequence is 18 residues long. The CDR3 spells CASSLLSLGAGAYNEQFF.

The chain carries TRBV11-1 and TRBJ2-5; TCRdb's D call, TRBD1, is unchecked because there is no DNA. CDR3 length: 13 amino acids. The germline CDR1 and CDR2 sequences are SGHAT and FQDESV (reference sequence). CDR3 amino acids: CASSDTGLETQYF.

This chain joins TRBV7-2 and TRBJ1-2; no DNA is available, so the TRBD1 call from TCRdb remains unchecked. The CDR3 runs 15 residues. Germline-derived CDR1 and CDR2 are SGHTA and FQGNSA. The CDR3 region is CASSLGDGANYGYTF.

The chain has TRBV20-1 and TRBJ2-1; TCRdb's D gene call, TRBD2, goes unchecked for lack of DNA. The germline CDR1 and CDR2 sequences are DFQATT and SNEGSKA (reference sequence). This CDR3 region has 15 residues. CDR3 loop: CSARDPASGGYEQFF.

The V gene is TRBV5-1, the J gene TRBJ2-2. Germline-derived CDR1 and CDR2 are SGHRS and YFSETQ. The CDR3 runs to 16 residues. Here the CDR3 reads CASSFDDHANTGELFF.

The CDR3 region is CASSHRGGTGELFF. J is TRBJ2-2 and V is TRBV7-2; TCRdb reports TRBD1, a call that lacks DNA to check it against. From germline, CDR1 is SGHTA and CDR2 FQGNSA. The CDR3 is 14 residues long.

The V gene is TRBV18, the J gene TRBJ1-4; TCRdb calls TRBD1, which cannot be checked without DNA. CDR1 and CDR2 (germline): KGHSH, LQKENI. The CDR3 spans 12 residues. CDR3: CASSQGSEKLFF.

The chain combines TRBV7-9 with TRBJ2-1. There are 15 residues in the CDR3. In germline, CDR1 is SEHNR, CDR2 FQNEAQ (reference sequence). CDR3 residues: CASSISGSSCNEQFF.

The J gene is TRBJ1-6, the V gene TRBV12-3 or TRBV12-4; checking the TCRdb D call of TRBD1 is not possible without DNA. The CDR3 consists of 16 residues. CDR3 in amino acids: CASSGPGTGIGSPLHF.

The CDR3 protein is CASSSVLRNPGDGTQYF. The chain recombines TRBV27 with TRBJ2-5; TCRdb picks TRBD1, but there is no DNA to check that call. The length of the CDR3 is 17 residues. Germline V gene lookup returns CDR1 MNHEY and CDR2 SMNVEV (reference sequence).

CDR3 sequence reads: CASSSLYQETQYF. This chain joins TRBV5-1 and TRBJ2-5. CDR1 SGHRS and CDR2 YFSETQ come from the germline V gene. CDR3 length: 13 amino acids.

V and J are TRBV19 and TRBJ2-4; TCRdb's D call of TRBD1 is untestable without DNA. CDR3 length: 14 amino acids. From germline, CDR1 is LNHDA and CDR2 SQIVND (reference sequence). The chain's CDR3 is CASRPAGQGVIQYF.

The chain employs TRBV18 and TRBJ2-3. The CDR3 has 14 amino acids. Per germline, CDR1 KGHSH and CDR2 LQKENI. The CDR3 loop reads CASSPNAVTDTQYF.

The chain recombines TRBV25-1 with TRBJ2-1; the D gene TCRdb calls, TRBD1, cannot be checked with no DNA. CDR1 MGHDK and CDR2 SYGVNS come from the germline V gene. The CDR3 extends over 16 amino acids. CDR3 loop: CASSELAGQENNEQFF.

This chain connects TRBV5-6 to TRBJ2-1; TCRdb's D call, TRBD2, is unchecked because there is no DNA. CDR3 length: 17 amino acids. Germline-derived CDR1 and CDR2 are SGHDT and YYEEEE. The CDR3 reads CASSLVPSGWSYNEQFF.

The rearrangement uses TRBV25-1 and TRBJ1-1. The CDR3 is 12 amino acids. CDR1 and CDR2 from the germline V gene are MGHDK and SYGVNS. CDR3 in amino acids: CASSESYTEAFF.

The chain has TRBV20-1 and TRBJ2-7; TCRdb picks TRBD1, but there is no DNA to check that call. The CDR3 extends over 15 amino acids. Germline CDR1 and CDR2: DFQATT and SNEGSKA (reference sequence). CDR3 loop: CSANWAGENSYEQYF.

This chain joins TRBV6-4 and TRBJ2-6; lacking DNA, the TRBD1 call made by TCRdb goes unchecked. CDR3 length: 16 amino acids. In germline, CDR1 is MRHNA, CDR2 SNTAGT. The CDR3: CASSDSGGSGANVLTF.

The chain carries TRBV7-9 and TRBJ1-1. This CDR3 has 13 residues. From germline, CDR1 is SEHNR and CDR2 FQNEAQ (reference sequence). The CDR3 protein is CASRLRGNTEAFF.

The rearrangement links TRBV7-7 to TRBJ2-3; TCRdb indicates TRBD2, and absent DNA this call remains unverified. The germline CDR1 and CDR2 sequences are SSHAT and FNYEAQ (reference sequence). The CDR3 is 17 amino acids. CDR3: CASSLRLAGSSTDTQYF.